This TCR beta chain appears in the sequencing data of a study of CD8 T cells in Susac syndrome. Reverse transcription of roughly 0.5 to 1 ug RNA was performed with random hexamers. TCRdb independently ran MiXCR on the immunoSEQ multiplex PCR reads; one entry per CDR3 protein. The repertoire includes 150,000 to 200,000 distinct CDR3 sequences, roughly 95% of them detected once, and around 0.12% sits in the top ten. CDR3 length: 12 residues. Germline-derived CDR1 and CDR2 are SGHRS and YFSETQ. With 4 bases removed from V and 10 bases from J, the gap between germline ends came to 14 bases. The sequence was collected from a human donor with Susac syndrome. This chain uses TRBV5-1 with TRBJ1-2, with D perhaps TRBD1 (5 bases). The sequenced sample was CD4+ T cells from PBMCs. The CDR3 region has the DNA TGCGCCAGCAGCATGGGTGGGGGAGTCTACACCTTC. This translates into CASSMGGGVYTF.